Reported below is one TCR beta chain. Trimming shortened V by 5 bases and J by 2 bases, and 10 bases separated the two germline ends. CDR3 length: 14 amino acids. The record originates from a study of T-cell memory formation after mild COVID-19. One entry per CDR3 protein, called by TCRdb with MiXCR from the 5' RACE reads. The sample lists hundreds of thousands of distinct CDR3 sequences, 15% occurring once. The chain uses TRBV12-3 or TRBV12-4 and TRBJ1-5; D ambiguous. The sequence was collected from an adult woman who had mild COVID-19 (a few samples of this study predate the infection). Cell type and time point are not known. Specimen: PBMCs or a T cell subset sorted from them (not recorded which). This CDR3 is CASSPSWGNQPQHF. The CDR3 bases are TGTGCCAGCAGTCCATCCTGGGGCAATCAGCCCCAGCATTTT.